This T cell receptor (beta chain) is from a study of blood T cell repertoires in COVID-19. Study overall: Sites in the United States, Italy and Spain provided acute and convalescent COVID-19 samples. PBMCs, B-cell-depleted T cells, or T cells were the source of the cDNA or gDNA that made up the material.

Germline CDR1 is MNHEY and CDR2 is SVGEGT. Between the trimmed V and J ends, which lost 6 bases and 3 bases, there was a span of 12 bases. CDR3 length: 14 residues. In the original processing: Quantification of nucleated cells was approximated via reference gene primer amplification. The method was immunoSEQ multiplex PCR; TCRdb's version includes in-frame clones alone and lacks a portion of them. V, J and clone size reflect that table, while D and trimming were determined from the DNA. The table records about 150,000 clones, roughly 82% of them present only once. The receptor was derived from a woman between 50 and 59 years old with acute or convalescent COVID-19. The sample consisted of peripheral blood. The rearrangement links TRBV6-2 or TRBV6-3 to TRBJ1-5; tentatively, D is TRBD1 (5 bases). The CDR3 nucleotides read TGTGCCAGCAGCCCAGACAGAAACAATCAGCCCCAGCATTTT. Protein: CASSPDRNNQPQHF.